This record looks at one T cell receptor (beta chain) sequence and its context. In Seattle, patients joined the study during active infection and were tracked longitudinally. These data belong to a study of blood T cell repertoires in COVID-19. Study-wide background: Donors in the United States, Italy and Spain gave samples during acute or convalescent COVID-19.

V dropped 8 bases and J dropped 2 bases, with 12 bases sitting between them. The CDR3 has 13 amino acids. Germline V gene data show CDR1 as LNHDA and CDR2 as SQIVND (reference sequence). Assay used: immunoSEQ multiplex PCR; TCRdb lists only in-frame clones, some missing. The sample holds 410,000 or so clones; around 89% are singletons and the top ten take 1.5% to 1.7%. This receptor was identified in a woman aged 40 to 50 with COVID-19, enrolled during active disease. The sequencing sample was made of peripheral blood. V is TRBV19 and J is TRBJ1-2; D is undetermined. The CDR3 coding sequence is TGTGCCAGTGTTGGCAGGAGGAACTATGGCTACACCTTC. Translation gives CASVGRRNYGYTF.